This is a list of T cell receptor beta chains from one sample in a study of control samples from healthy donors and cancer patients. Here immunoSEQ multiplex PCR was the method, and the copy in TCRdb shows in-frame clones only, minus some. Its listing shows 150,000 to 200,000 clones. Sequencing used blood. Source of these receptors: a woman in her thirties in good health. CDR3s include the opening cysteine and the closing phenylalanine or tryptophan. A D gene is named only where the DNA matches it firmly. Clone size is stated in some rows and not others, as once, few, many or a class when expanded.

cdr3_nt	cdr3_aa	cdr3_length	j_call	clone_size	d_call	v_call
TGTGCCAGTAGGTTTAAGACATATAGCAATCAGCCCCAGCATTTT	CASRFKTYSNQPQHF	15	TRBJ1-5	-	-	TRBV19
TGCAGCGTGGGGGCCGTAAGGGGGGAGCAGTACTTC	CSVGAVRGEQYF	12	TRBJ2-7	-	-	TRBV29-1
TGTGCCAGCTCACTTGCGGGGGGGCCGTTTCGTAATGAGCAGTTCTTC	CASSLAGGPFRNEQFF	16	TRBJ2-1	-	TRBD2	TRBV18
TGTGCCAGCAGTGAACCAGCTAGCTCCTATAATTCACCCCTCCACTTT	CASSEPASSYNSPLHF	16	TRBJ1-6	-	-	TRBV6-1
TGTGCCAGCAGCGTAGCGGGGCAGGGGACCTTCAATGAGCAGTTCTTC	CASSVAGQGTFNEQFF	16	TRBJ2-1	-	-	TRBV9
TGTGCCAGCAGCCCCAGGAGAACAAACTATGGCTACACCTTC	CASSPRRTNYGYTF	14	TRBJ1-2	-	-	TRBV14
TGTGCCAGCAGTTTACAGGGGACCCGCTCCTACGAGCAGTACTTC	CASSLQGTRSYEQYF	15	TRBJ2-7	-	-	TRBV28
TGTGCCAGCAGCCCCTCTTTGGGAAGGGCCCTCGGGTCTAACTATGGCTACACCTTC	CASSPSLGRALGSNYGYTF	19	TRBJ1-2	-	-	TRBV14
TGTGCCAGCAGTTTATCGGGCGGTTCGTACACTGAAGCTTTCTTT	CASSLSGGSYTEAFF	15	TRBJ1-1	-	-	TRBV27
TGCGCCAGCAGTCGGGGTTTTTATAGCAATCAGCCCCAGCATTTT	CASSRGFYSNQPQHF	15	TRBJ1-5	-	-	TRBV4-1
TGCGCCAGCAGCAAAGGAAGTGGTCTCTCCTACGAGCAGTACTTC	CASSKGSGLSYEQYF	15	TRBJ2-7	-	-	TRBV5-1
TGTGCCAGCAGTTACTCTCTTGCAGGGGAAGCTTTCTTT	CASSYSLAGEAFF	13	TRBJ1-1	-	-	TRBV6-5
TGTGCCAGCAGCTTCGGGACAGGGGTTTCCTACGAGCAGTACTTC	CASSFGTGVSYEQYF	15	TRBJ2-7	-	TRBD1	TRBV7-2
TGTGCCATCACGGACAAGCCAATCATGAACACTGAAGCTTTCTTT	CAITDKPIMNTEAFF	15	TRBJ1-1	-	-	TRBV10-3
TGTGCCAGCAGGGTTTGGGACAGGGGAAACTTTCCGGAGACCCAGTACTTC	CASRVWDRGNFPETQYF	17	TRBJ2-5	-	TRBD1	TRBV2
TGTGCCAGCAGCGTCAACGGGGGGGCCAGATACGAGCAGTACTTC	CASSVNGGARYEQYF	15	TRBJ2-7	-	TRBD2	TRBV5-4
TGTGCCAGCAGTTACGCAGGCGTCTACGAGCAGTACTTC	CASSYAGVYEQYF	13	TRBJ2-7	-	-	TRBV6-2/TRBV6-3
TGTGCCAGCATGAAGAACGAGAACACTGAAGCTTTCTTT	CASMKNENTEAFF	13	TRBJ1-1	-	-	TRBV2
TGTGCCAGCAGCTTGCCCCTAGAGGACAATGAGCAGTTCTTC	CASSLPLEDNEQFF	14	TRBJ2-1	medium-sized	-	TRBV5-4
TGTGCCAGCAGTTTTCTACTAGCGGGGGGCGATACGCAGTATTTT	CASSFLLAGGDTQYF	15	TRBJ2-3	-	TRBD2	TRBV27
TGTGCCAGCAGCCGCGGGGGGGCTCAAGAGACCCAGTACTTC	CASSRGGAQETQYF	14	TRBJ2-5	-	TRBD2	TRBV7-3
TGTGCCAGCAGCTTGAGTCGAGCGGGGCTGGGAGAGACCCAGTACTTC	CASSLSRAGLGETQYF	16	TRBJ2-5	-	TRBD2	TRBV7-2
TGTGCCAGCTGCTCGGGCGCTCCGTGGAACAATGAGCAGTTCTTC	CASCSGAPWNNEQFF	15	TRBJ2-1	-	-	TRBV6-5
TGTGCCAGCAGCTTAACAGACACTAGAGCATATGGCTACACCTTC	CASSLTDTRAYGYTF	15	TRBJ1-2	-	-	TRBV7-2
TGTGCCAGCTCACCGGTCCGCAATTATAACGAGCAGTACTTC	CASSPVRNYNEQYF	14	TRBJ2-7	-	-	TRBV18
TGTGCCAGCAGTCAAGGGTTCTATAATGAAAAACTGTTTTTT	CASSQGFYNEKLFF	14	TRBJ1-4	-	-	TRBV2
TGTGCCACCAGTGAGTGGGCGGGGGGGAAAGAACAAGAGACCCAGTACTTC	CATSEWAGGKEQETQYF	17	TRBJ2-5	-	TRBD2	TRBV24-1
TGTGCCAGCAGTTTCCCTTTATATGGGGCCAACGTCCTGACTTTC	CASSFPLYGANVLTF	15	TRBJ2-6	-	-	TRBV28
TGTGCCAGCAGCTTACGGGACAGGTCCAATCAGCCCCAGCATTTT	CASSLRDRSNQPQHF	15	TRBJ1-5	-	TRBD1	TRBV13
TGCAGCGTCTTTCCGGCGACAGGGGTCGCCTATGGCTACACCTTC	CSVFPATGVAYGYTF	15	TRBJ1-2	-	TRBD1	TRBV29-1
TGCGCCAGCAGCCAACCAGGGGCGTACGAGCAGTACTTC	CASSQPGAYEQYF	13	TRBJ2-7	-	-	TRBV4-1
TGTGCCAGCATAGGGGGGAGTAACACTGAAGCTTTCTTT	CASIGGSNTEAFF	13	TRBJ1-1	-	-	TRBV27
TGTGCCAGCAGCTCCGAACGGCAGGGGGCTAGGTTTAAACTGTTTTTT	CASSSERQGARFKLFF	16	TRBJ1-4	-	TRBD1	TRBV7-2
TGTGCCAGCAGCGCCGGGGACAGCTCGAGGGGCTACACCTTC	CASSAGDSSRGYTF	14	TRBJ1-2	-	TRBD1	TRBV11-2
TGTGCCAGCGGGGAGGTGGGCCACGGAAACATTCAGTACTTC	CASGEVGHGNIQYF	14	TRBJ2-4	-	-	TRBV6-5
TGTGCCAGCAGGGGGGACGGTTATAATTCACCCCTCCACTTT	CASRGDGYNSPLHF	14	TRBJ1-6	-	-	TRBV9
TGTGCCAGCAGTTACTTTGGGCGGGGAATTCAAGAGACCCAGTACTTC	CASSYFGRGIQETQYF	16	TRBJ2-5	-	-	TRBV6-2/TRBV6-3